Listed below are T cell receptor beta chains from one sample, sequenced in a study of cytomegalovirus exposure and HLA in healthy donors. Method: immunoSEQ multiplex PCR; TCRdb's copy keeps in-frame clones and lacks some. The table lists about 180,000 clones, roughly four fifths of them singletons. The sample was PBMCs. The receptors stem from a man aged 18 to 29 in good health and CMV-seronegative. Both conserved end residues are part of each CDR3. The size entry is marked missing in some rows and otherwise reads once, few, many or a size class.

>TRBJ2-1|once|TRBV27|15
CASSLVAGGQNEQFF
>TRBJ2-1|.|TRBV5-1|16
CASSLVIGSSYNEQFF
>TRBJ2-7|.|TRBV5-1|13
CASSLGQVDEQYF
>TRBJ1-2|.|TRBV19|15
CASSSPGGANYGYTF
>TRBJ2-3|.|TRBV28|16
CASSSPGTGATDTQYF
>TRBJ2-3|once|TRBV7-2|13
CAVSGGVTDTQYF
>TRBJ1-2|.|TRBV28|13
CASSLDSYYGYTF
>TRBJ1-2|.|TRBV6-1|14
CASSESGGRYGYTF
>TRBJ2-7|.|TRBV28|13
CASSFTGGGEQYF
>TRBJ2-2|few|TRBV29-1|14
CSVGGSEDTGELFF
>TRBJ2-1|.|TRBV5-1|18
CASSLGGRGTSAYTQQFF
>TRBJ2-7|once|TRBV7-9|16
CASSPRVAGTSYEQYF
>TRBJ1-4|.|TRBV5-6|16
CASSYIGDTTNEKLFF
>TRBJ2-7|.|TRBV29-1|15
CSVDNDSGGVYEQYF
>TRBJ2-7|few|TRBV28|14
CASSRLAGAYEQYF
>TRBJ2-2|.|TRBV6-5|16
CANSYSASGGTGELFF
>TRBJ2-1|few|TRBV9|14
CASSVEGALDEQFF
>TRBJ2-6|few|TRBV30|18
CACRRDRARRAGANVLTF
>TRBJ2-7|.|TRBV30|13
CACNRDSSYEQYF
>TRBJ2-1|.|TRBV7-8|18
CASSQEGLFLSSYNEQFF
>TRBJ2-7|once|TRBV5-1|15
CASSATIRDSYEQYF
>TRBJ1-2|.|TRBV18|16
CASSLRPGQGAYGYTF
>TRBJ1-1|.|TRBV29-1|13
CSVNSRLNTEAFF
>TRBJ1-5|few|TRBV19|16
CASSPDRAGGNQPQHF
>TRBJ2-7|.|TRBV28|14
CASTSRDRVSEQYF
>TRBJ1-2|.|TRBV6-6|16
CASSAFGTGIFYGYTF
>TRBJ2-2|once|TRBV18|12
CASSPRTGELFF
>TRBJ2-6|few|TRBV6-1|15
CASSSTGTGANVLTF
>TRBJ1-1|few|TRBV29-1|13
CSVAGVLNTEAFF
>TRBJ2-2|.|TRBV5-1|14
CASSLGQSTGELFF
>TRBJ2-2|.|TRBV4-1|13
CASSQVLTGELFF